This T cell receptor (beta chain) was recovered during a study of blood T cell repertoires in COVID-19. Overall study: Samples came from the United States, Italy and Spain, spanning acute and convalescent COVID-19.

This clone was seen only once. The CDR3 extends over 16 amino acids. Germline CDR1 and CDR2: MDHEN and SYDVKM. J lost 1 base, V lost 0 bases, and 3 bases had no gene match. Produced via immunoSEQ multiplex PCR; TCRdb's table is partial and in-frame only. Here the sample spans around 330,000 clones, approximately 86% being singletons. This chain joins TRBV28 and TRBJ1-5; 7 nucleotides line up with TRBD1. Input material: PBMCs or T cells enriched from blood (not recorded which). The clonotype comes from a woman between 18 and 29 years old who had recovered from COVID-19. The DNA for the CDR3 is TGTGCCAGCAGTTTATGGAGGGGGCAAAGCAATCAGCCCCAGCATTTT. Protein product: CASSLWRGQSNQPQHF.